This TCR beta chain was identified during a study of shared clonotypes between healthy human individuals. Study information: Those who served as donors were a couple of women and three men between the ages of 18 and 49.

Each PCR replicate run on unsorted PBMC took in around 300 ng DNA, roughly 29,000 T cell genomes. Some clones are missing from TCRdb's copy, which holds only in-frame ones; the method was immunoSEQ multiplex PCR. In the table there are about half a million clones, over 70% of which are singletons. The donors were all Caucasian adults (living in Nashville, Tennessee). The sequence was obtained from a woman between 40 and 55 years old in good health. Some clones in this sample may be carry-over from other donors' samples. The material sequenced was PBMCs.

CDR3 loop: CASSQEPSGRSGDTQYF. The CDR3 nucleotides are TGCGCCAGCAGCCAAGAGCCTAGCGGGCGCTCGGGAGATACGCAGTATTTT. J is TRBJ2-3 and V is TRBV4-1; TRBD2 matches 8 bases. The ends lost 0 bases at V and 5 bases at J; junction bases unmatched: 10. The germline CDR1 and CDR2 sequences are MGHRA and YSYEKL. The CDR3 contains 17 residues.